The 13 T cell receptor beta chains given below trace back to one sample, sequenced in a study of T cells in women clearing cervical HPV infection. TCRdb's table, derived via immunoSEQ multiplex PCR, lists solely in-frame clones and lacks some. Its clone listing holds approximately 31,000 clones. What was sequenced was blood buffy coat. All receptors come from a woman between 18 and 75 years old with a cervical HPV16 infection that either progressed to CIN3+ or cleared (not recorded which).

On this clone: The CDR3 is cut off 3 residues early in the read; its end comes from the germline J gene. The chain combines TRBV7-3 with TRBJ1-2, with TRBD1 matching over 7 bases. From germline, CDR1 is SGHTA and CDR2 FQGTGA. The CDR3 runs 14 residues. The CDR3 sequence: CASSFGGGTDTYTF. CDR3 DNA, as far as it was read: TGTGCCAGCAGCTTTGGAGGAGGGACAGATACC.

Comment on this clone: Coverage ceases 3 residues before the CDR3 finishes, and the germline J gene fills in the end. This rearrangement joins TRBV2 to TRBJ2-7, with a possible D match to TRBD2 (7 bases). V was trimmed by 2 bases and J by 2 bases, leaving 10 bases between them. The CDR3 has 14 residues. Germline V CDR1 and CDR2: SNHLY, FYNNEI. The CDR3 DNA, read in part, is TGTGCCAGCAGTGAACAAGGGGGGGCCTACGAG. It encodes CASSEQGGAYE. The complete CDR3 protein is CASSEQGGAYEQYF.

Note on this clone: Coverage ceases 3 residues before the CDR3 finishes, and the germline J gene fills in the end. The rearrangement uses TRBV11-3 and TRBJ2-1; TRBD2 is a possible D gene (7 bases). V was cut by 5 bases and J by 6 bases, with 17 bases left in between. The CDR3 covers 15 residues. The germline V gene has CDR1 SGHNT and CDR2 YENEEA. The CDR3 loop is CASSPGRGRPNEQFF. The sequenced part of the CDR3 DNA is TGTGCCAGCAGCCCCGGGCGGGGGCGGCCCAATGAG.

This chain's CDR3 is CSARDFLAPRNFLEQYF. The CDR3 DNA, read in part, is TGCAGTGCTAGAGATTTTCTTGCGCCTAGGAATTTTCTCGAG. The J gene is TRBJ2-7, the V gene TRBV20-1; D gene unclear. The read ends 3 residues shy of where the CDR3 ends; the end is completed using the germline J gene. This CDR3 spans 17 amino acids. The V end was cut by 0 bases, the J end by 6 bases, with 24 bases between. The germline V gene has CDR1 DFQATT and CDR2 SNEGSKA (reference sequence).

About this clone itself: The read is 3 residues too short to cover the CDR3 end, so that end is filled in from the germline J gene. V is TRBV7-3 and J is TRBJ1-1, with TRBD1 as a possible D gene (5 bases). Germline CDR1 and CDR2: SGHTA and FQGTGA. V gave up 2 bases and J gave up 6 bases, with 10 bases separating them. This CDR3 contains 13 residues. CDR3 sequence reads: CASSLDSRAEAFF. CDR3 bases read: TGTGCCAGCAGCTTAGACAGCCGCGCTGAA.

As concerns this clone: The read ends 3 residues shy of where the CDR3 ends; the end is completed using the germline J gene. This rearrangement joins TRBV7-3 to TRBJ1-2, with D unclear. Germline V CDR1 and CDR2: SGHTA, FQGTGA. The CDR3 sequence is 14 residues long. The CDR3 protein is CASSLSQFYDDYTF. The sequenced CDR3 bases are TGTGCCAGCAGCTTAAGTCAGTTTTACGATGAC.

Notes on this clone: The CDR3 end is not reached by the read, which stops 3 residues before it; the germline J gene fills it in. This sequence joins TRBV6-1 and TRBJ1-2, with TRBD1 as a possible D gene (5 bases). Germline-derived CDR1 and CDR2 are MNHNS and SASEGT. Trimming cost V 1 base and J 4 bases, with 13 bases left between them. This CDR3 has 15 residues. This CDR3 is CASSEGGAQPYGYTF. CDR3 DNA (partial): TGTGCCAGCAGTGAAGGAGGGGCCCAACCCTATGGC.

Notes on this clone: The read ends 3 residues before the CDR3 terminus; that terminus is restored from the germline J gene. The genes are TRBV6-4 and TRBJ2-2; the match to TRBD1 covers 8 bases. V lost 5 bases and J lost 5; bases outside the gene matches: 4. The CDR3 extends over 14 amino acids. CDR1 and CDR2 (germline): MRHNA, SNTAGT. The chain's CDR3 is CASSLQGATGELFF. The covered CDR3 bases are TGTGCCAGCAGTCTGCAGGGGGCGACCGGGGAG.

A remark on this clone: The read stops 3 residues short of the end of the CDR3; the missing end is completed from the germline J gene. The gene calls are TRBV5-1 and TRBJ2-1; TRBD1 matches at 11 bases. V trimming: 6 bases; J trimming: 6 bases; junction bases outside the gene matches: 2. The germline gives CDR1 SGHRS, CDR2 YFSETQ. The CDR3 runs 13 residues. The CDR3: CASTGTGGNEQFF. CDR3 DNA (partial): TGCGCCAGCACCGGGACAGGGGGCAATGAG.

A note on this clone: The CDR3 extends 3 residues past the end of the read, so its final part is completed from the germline J gene. This chain links TRBV5-6 with TRBJ1-1; the D is unclear. Germline-derived CDR1 and CDR2 are SGHDT and YYEEEE. CDR3 length equals 14 residues. V was shortened by 0 bases and J by 2 bases, with 8 bases between the two germline ends. CDR3 sequence: CASSLAGENTEAFF. The DNA read from the CDR3 is TGTGCCAGCAGCTTGGCAGGAGAAAACACTGAA.

A remark on this clone: The CDR3 extends 3 residues past the end of the read, so its final part is completed from the germline J gene. This chain connects TRBV10-1 to TRBJ2-7; the D gene is possibly TRBD1 (5 bases). The CDR3 loop spans 12 amino acids. V lost 8 bases and J lost 2, with 10 bases in between. From germline, CDR1 is WNHNN and CDR2 SYGVQD (reference sequence). Here the CDR3 reads CASGANPYEQYF. Incomplete CDR3 DNA: TGCGCCAGCGGGGCTAACCCCTACGAG.

Concerning this clone itself: The read terminates 3 residues ahead of where the CDR3 ends, so the germline J gene completes it. This chain joins TRBV30 and TRBJ1-2; no definite D call. This CDR3 is built from 13 residues. Germline loops: CDR1 GTSNPN, CDR2 SVGIG (reference sequence). This CDR3 reads CAWSPSEGRGYTF. The CDR3 DNA, read in part, is TGTGCCTGGAGTCCGTCGGAGGGCCGCGGC.

As to this clone: The read comes to an end 3 residues before the CDR3 does, leaving the germline J gene to fill in the end. The rearrangement links TRBV18 to TRBJ2-4; D might be TRBD1 or TRBD2, each matching 6 bases. The germline V gene has CDR1 KGHSH and CDR2 LQKENI. This CDR3 has 18 residues. This chain's CDR3 is CASSPRFLGGTQRDGQYF. The CDR3 DNA, read in part, is TGTGCCAGCTCACCAAGGTTTCTCGGCGGGACACAAAGGGATGGT.